The next 26 T cell receptor beta chains were all read from a single sample in a study of shared T cell receptors in the human thymus. TCRdb's table, derived via immunoSEQ multiplex PCR, lists solely in-frame clones and lacks some. The sample includes 55,000 to 75,000 clones, roughly 96% seen only once; the top ten take about 0.033%. Sequencing used thymocytes. These receptors were collected from a human donor.

The V gene is TRBV5-4, the J gene TRBJ2-2; TRBD2 aligns across 7 bases. CDR1 and CDR2 from the germline V gene are SGHNT and YYREEE (reference sequence). CDR3 size: 13 residues. With V trimmed by 7 bases and J by 5 bases, 5 bases remained unmatched. DNA of the CDR3: TGTGCCAGCGGTGGGGAGGGGACCGGGGAGCTGTTTTTT. Protein sequence: CASGGEGTGELFF.

The chain is built from TRBV10-1 and TRBJ2-5, with D unclear. The CDR3 spans 14 residues. V dropped 6 bases and J dropped 1 base, with 12 bases sitting between them. Germline V gene sequence: CDR1 WNHNN, CDR2 SYGVQD (reference sequence). Written as DNA, the CDR3 is TGCGCCAGCAGCGGCTTGCTGACCCAAGAGACCCAGTACTTC. It codes for CASSGLLTQETQYF.

The V call is TRBV6-5, the J call TRBJ2-7; D is unclear. Looked up from germline, CDR1 is MNHEY and CDR2 is SVGAGI. The CDR3 runs 11 residues. Between the trimmed V and J ends, which lost 6 bases and 7 bases, there was a span of 10 bases. CDR3 in DNA: TGTGCCAGCAGACCCAGGTGTGAGCAGTACTTC. This sequence encodes CASRPRCEQYF.

V and J are TRBV19 and TRBJ1-3, with 7 positions matching TRBD1. Germline trimming cut 4 bases from V and 0 bases from J; bases unmatched to any gene: 3. Germline CDR1 is LNHDA and CDR2 is SQIVND (reference sequence). The CDR3 consists of 15 residues. CDR3 nucleotide sequence: TGTGCCAGTAGTAGGCGACAGGGCTCTGGAAACACCATATATTTT. Its protein is CASSRRQGSGNTIYF.

The rearrangement links TRBV10-3 to TRBJ1-5, with unresolved D. The CDR3 runs to 16 residues. The ends were cut back, 0 bases at V and 3 bases at J, with 12 bases in the middle. Germline CDR1 and CDR2: ENHRY and SYGVKD. CDR3 nucleotides: TGTGCCATCAGTGAGTCGGGCCCTGCAATCAATCAGCCCCAGCATTTT. As protein: CAISESGPAINQPQHF.

The CDR3 sequence: CASSNAGTGIETQYF. The CDR3 DNA reads as TGTGCCAGCAGCAACGCCGGGACAGGGATCGAGACCCAGTACTTC. V is TRBV5-6 and J is TRBJ2-5; 9 nucleotides align to TRBD1. Germline lookup yields CDR1 SGHDT and CDR2 YYEEEE. J lost 5 bases, V lost 4 bases, and 9 bases had no gene match. The CDR3 is 15 residues long.

The chain couples TRBV5-1 to TRBJ2-4, with 9 bases matching TRBD1. Unmatched junction bases numbered 1, after V lost 0 bases and J lost 6 bases. The V gene's germline CDR1 is SGHRS and CDR2 YFSETQ. CDR3 length equals 14 residues. The CDR3 protein is CASSLDRGLNIQYF. The CDR3, as DNA: TGCGCCAGCAGCTTGGACAGGGGGCTAAACATTCAGTACTTC. The full variable domain, completed using reference TRBV5-1 and TRBJ2-4, is KAGVTQTPRYLIKTRGQQVTLSCSPISGHRSVSWYQQTPGQGLQFLFEYFSETQRNKGNFPGRFSGRQFSNSRSEMNVSTLELGDSALYLCASSLDRGLNIQYFGAGTRLSVL.

The chain combines TRBV19 with TRBJ2-7; 11 nucleotides match TRBD1. CDR1 and CDR2 (germline): LNHDA, SQIVND (reference sequence). The trim removed 7 bases at V and 4 bases at J, leaving 12 bases unmatched. CDR3 size: 16 residues. CDR3 DNA sequence: TGTGCCAGTAAGGAAACCGGGACAGGGGGTAGTTACGAGCAGTACTTC. This gives the protein CASKETGTGGSYEQYF.

This chain joins TRBV10-3 and TRBJ2-7; 9 bases align to TRBD2. J lost 5 bases, V lost 6 bases, and 8 bases had no gene match. The CDR3 covers 14 residues. Germline values: CDR1 ENHRY, CDR2 SYGVKD. CDR3 nucleotides: TGTGCCATCAGCTCCGGACTAGCGAGGGACGAGCAGTACTTC. Translation gives CAISSGLARDEQYF.

The chain couples TRBV18 to TRBJ2-2; D uncertain. The CDR3 loop spans 14 amino acids. Germline-derived CDR1 and CDR2 are KGHSH and LQKENI. Trimming cost V 2 bases and J 6 bases, with 10 bases left between them. CDR3 in DNA: TGTGCCAGCTCACCAGGTAGTTACTCCGGGGAGCTGTTTTTT. The encoded protein is CASSPGSYSGELFF.

This clone appeared once. The V gene is TRBV5-1, the J gene TRBJ1-1; 7 nucleotides align to TRBD1. J lost 5 bases, V lost 3 bases, and 7 bases had no gene match. Germline V gives CDR1 SGHRS, CDR2 YFSETQ. The CDR3 contains 14 residues. CDR3 in amino acids: CASSCTPGGTEAFF. The CDR3 DNA follows: TGCGCCAGCAGCTGCACACCAGGGGGAACTGAAGCTTTCTTT. The whole variable domain, filled in from reference TRBV5-1 and TRBJ1-1, reads KAGVTQTPRYLIKTRGQQVTLSCSPISGHRSVSWYQQTPGQGLQFLFEYFSETQRNKGNFPGRFSGRQFSNSRSEMNVSTLELGDSALYLCASSCTPGGTEAFFGQGTRLTVV.

V is TRBV18 and J is TRBJ2-4; 12 bases map to TRBD2. Per the germline V gene, CDR1 is KGHSH and CDR2 is LQKENI. The length of the CDR3 is 19 residues. Trimming removed 2 bases from V and 2 bases from J; junction bases left unmatched: 10. CDR3 nucleotide sequence: TGTGCCAGCTCACCAAAATCAAAACTAGCGGGGGGCTCCAAAAACATTCAGTACTTC. Translated, it gives CASSPKSKLAGGSKNIQYF.

The chain links TRBV28 to TRBJ1-2; 12 bases are shared with TRBD1. Germline CDR1 reads MDHEN; CDR2 reads SYDVKM. Losses at the gene ends were 6 bases for V and 6 bases for J; bases not matched to a gene: 8. The CDR3 has 15 amino acids. CDR3 residues: CASSPGQGAGDGYTF. The CDR3 region has the DNA TGTGCCAGCAGCCCGGGACAGGGGGCAGGAGATGGCTACACCTTC.

V and J are TRBV28 and TRBJ2-7, with 7 bases identical to TRBD1. The CDR3 has 19 amino acids. The V gene end was trimmed by 3 bases and the J gene end by 7 bases; junction bases not matched to a gene: 24. Germline loops: CDR1 MDHEN, CDR2 SYDVKM. The CDR3 DNA reads as TGTGCCAGCAGTTTGGACCACGGGGCAACCCGTGCACAGGGGAAAGAGCAGTACTTC. It is translated as CASSLDHGATRAQGKEQYF.

The chain has TRBV7-2 and TRBJ1-3; weak D call: TRBD1 (5 bases). V lost 5 bases and J 1 base, leaving 15 bases between the germline ends. Looked up from germline, CDR1 is SGHTA and CDR2 is FQGNSA. This CDR3 has 16 residues. This CDR3 is CASSRRGGSSGNTIYF. The DNA for the CDR3 is TGTGCCAGCAGCCGCCGGGGGGGTTCGTCTGGAAACACCATATATTTT.

The chain carries TRBV7-9 and TRBJ2-7, with D maybe TRBD1 (6 bases). V was shortened by 2 bases and J by 3 bases, with 14 bases between the two germline ends. This CDR3 is 15 amino acids long. Germline V lookup: CDR1 SEHNR, CDR2 FQNEAQ (reference sequence). The CDR3 loop reads CASSLNPRGGYEQYF. The CDR3 region has the DNA TGTGCCAGCAGCTTAAACCCAAGAGGGGGCTACGAGCAGTACTTC.

This sequence joins TRBV4-1 and TRBJ2-1; D perhaps matches TRBD2 (6 bases). V was shortened by 4 bases and J by 3 bases, with 19 bases between the two germline ends. The CDR3 loop spans 17 amino acids. CDR1 MGHRA and CDR2 YSYEKL come from the germline V gene. The CDR3 coding sequence is TGCGCCAGCAGCCCACCGCCGAAACGGGGGTACTACAATGAGCAGTTCTTC. Protein sequence: CASSPPPKRGYYNEQFF.

The rearrangement links TRBV27 to TRBJ2-3, with 9 bases fitting TRBD2. This CDR3 region has 16 residues. Germline CDR1 MNHEY, CDR2 SMNVEV (reference sequence). The V segment lost 8 bases and the J segment 1 base; nucleotides outside the gene matches: 10. CDR3 nucleotide sequence: TGTGCCAGCGCCTATAGCGGGGGTCCGGGCACAGATACGCAGTATTTT. Its translation: CASAYSGGPGTDTQYF.

The chain recombines TRBV6-6 with TRBJ1-2; 12 bases agree with TRBD1. V gave up 8 bases and J gave up 4 bases; unmatched junction bases: 5. The CDR3 is made up of 14 amino acids. Germline V CDR1 and CDR2: MNHNY, SVGAGI (reference sequence). CDR3 in DNA: TGTGCCAGCCTAGGGACAGGGGGCGTCTATGGCTACACCTTC. As protein: CASLGTGGVYGYTF.

This clone was found a few times. In this CDR3 the conserved last residue, phenylalanine or tryptophan, is missing, so a read error is likely. Because the CDR3's place on the DNA is in doubt, the DNA is left out and the CDR3 is given as listed by TCRdb. CDR3 loop: CSARLLGHFR. V usage is TRBV20-1 and J usage is TRBJ1-2. The CDR3 totals 10 residues, both ends included. Germline V gene data show CDR1 as DFQATT and CDR2 as SNEGSKA (reference sequence).

The gene calls are TRBV18 and TRBJ1-6; 9 nucleotides agree with TRBD1. The CDR3 is made up of 22 amino acids. Germline CDR1 KGHSH, CDR2 LQKENI. V dropped 6 bases and J dropped 0; count of bases not matched to a gene: 21. CDR3 in amino acids: CASSHRPPDRGDATSYNSPLHF. The CDR3 DNA sequence: TGTGCCAGCTCGCACCGACCCCCCGACAGGGGGGACGCTACCTCCTATAATTCACCCCTCCACTTT.

The V and J genes are TRBV4-2 and TRBJ1-1, with D maybe TRBD1 (5 bases). The CDR3 contains 14 residues. V was shortened by 7 bases and J by 4 bases, with 16 bases between the two germline ends. Germline CDR1 and CDR2: LGHNA and YNFKEQ. CDR3 sequence reads: CASNPEGLLTEAFF. The CDR3, as DNA: TGTGCCAGCAACCCAGAGGGGCTACTCACTGAAGCTTTCTTT.

The V call is TRBV7-3, the J call TRBJ2-1, with unresolved D. The CDR3 length is 16 residues. Trimming shortened V by 1 base and J by 0 bases, and 10 bases separated the two germline ends. Germline CDR1 reads SGHTA; CDR2 reads FQGTGA. This chain's CDR3 is CASSLIPGTSYNEQFF. The CDR3 coding sequence is TGTGCCAGCAGCTTAATACCAGGTACCTCCTACAATGAGCAGTTCTTC. Using reference TRBV7-3 and TRBJ2-1 for the parts outside the CDR3, the full variable domain is GAGVSQTPSNKVTEKGKYVELRCDPISGHTALYWYRQSLGQGPEFLIYFQGTGAADDSGLPNDRFFAVRPEGSVSTLKIQRTERGDSAVYLCASSLIPGTSYNEQFFGPGTRLTVL.

The chain uses TRBV14 and TRBJ2-3; 8 nucleotides match TRBD2. CDR3 length equals 17 residues. V was pared by 1 base and J by 3 bases, with 9 bases of the junction left unmatched. Germline-derived CDR1 and CDR2 are SGHDN and FVKESK. In DNA, the CDR3 is TGTGCCAGCAGCCAAGCCAAGGCGGGGGGTATAACAGATACGCAGTATTTT. This encodes CASSQAKAGGITDTQYF.

The rearrangement uses TRBV25-1 and TRBJ2-7; a possible D gene is TRBD2 (6 bases). The germline V gene encodes CDR1 MGHDK and CDR2 SYGVNS. The CDR3 has 14 residues. V was clipped by 1 base and J by 2 bases, with 9 bases between them. In DNA form, the CDR3 reads TGTGCCAGCAGTGAATCCGGGGGAACCTACGAGCAGTACTTC. This translates into CASSESGGTYEQYF.

V usage is TRBV7-2 and J usage is TRBJ2-3, with 7 bases matching TRBD1. Looked up from germline, CDR1 is SGHTA and CDR2 is FQGNSA. This CDR3 region has 18 residues. Germline trimming cut 5 bases from V and 4 bases from J; bases unmatched to any gene: 18. The CDR3 loop reads CASSDHSVGTEMSDTQYF. CDR3 DNA: TGTGCCAGCAGCGACCACTCCGTGGGGACAGAAATGTCAGATACGCAGTATTTT.